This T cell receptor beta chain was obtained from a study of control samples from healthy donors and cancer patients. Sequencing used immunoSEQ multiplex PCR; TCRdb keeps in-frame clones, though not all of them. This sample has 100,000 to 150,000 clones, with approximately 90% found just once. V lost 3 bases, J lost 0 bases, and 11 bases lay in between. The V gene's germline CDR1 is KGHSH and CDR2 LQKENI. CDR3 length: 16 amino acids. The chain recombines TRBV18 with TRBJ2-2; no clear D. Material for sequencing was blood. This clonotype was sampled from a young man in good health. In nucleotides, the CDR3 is TGTGCCAGCTCACCTTCCCTAAGTGCGAACACCGGGGAGCTGTTTTTT. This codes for CASSPSLSANTGELFF.